The 3 T cell receptor beta chains listed next were all sequenced from one sample in a study of shared clonotypes between healthy human individuals. TCRdb's table, derived via immunoSEQ multiplex PCR, lists solely in-frame clones and lacks some. Of roughly 2.5 million clones listed, more than 90% are singletons. Sequenced input: naive CD4+ T cells sorted from blood. Subset of the sample: CD45RA+ positively selected. These receptors were taken from a man between 18 and 35 years old in good health.

This chain uses TRBV28 with TRBJ2-1; TRBD2 might be the D (6 bases). Germline CDR1 reads MDHEN; CDR2 reads SYDVKM. The CDR3 extends over 15 amino acids. V lost 2 bases, J lost 7 bases, and 15 bases lay in between. This CDR3 is CASSLASVGPNEQFF. The CDR3 nucleotides are TGTGCCAGCAGTTTAGCTAGCGTAGGGCCTAATGAGCAGTTCTTC.

This clone was observed a single time. The chain carries TRBV6-6 and TRBJ2-7; tentative D call: TRBD2 (5 bases). Germline CDR1 and CDR2: MNHNY and SVGAGI (reference sequence). Trimming left V 2 bases short and J 0 bases short, with 14 bases between. The CDR3 extends over 16 amino acids. The CDR3 coding sequence is TGTGCCAGCAGTTACACGAGCGGCTCACGCTCCTACGAGCAGTACTTC. Its translation is CASSYTSGSRSYEQYF.

The genes are TRBV28 and TRBJ2-1; weak D call: TRBD2 (6 bases). Trimming pared 9 bases from V and 0 bases from J, leaving 9 bases between. Germline assignment: CDR1 MDHEN and CDR2 SYDVKM. There are 13 residues in the CDR3. The CDR3 region is CASRGSSYNEQFF. The CDR3 nucleotides are TGTGCCAGTCGGGGGAGCTCCTACAATGAGCAGTTCTTC.